The 8 T cell receptor beta chains given below trace back to one sample, sequenced in a study of identical twins. TCRdb fed the 5' RACE reads into MiXCR, producing one record per CDR3 protein. Found here are under 900,000 distinct CDR3 sequences, around a sixth of them singletons; the top ten hold over 10%. The data also belong to a second study, concerning T cells expressing NK-cell markers.

The sample taken for sequencing was PBMCs. These receptors were taken from a woman between 18 and 29 years old in good health.

The rearrangement links TRBV4-2 to TRBJ1-2; a possible D gene is TRBD1 (5 bases). CDR3 length: 13 residues. Trimming left V 1 base short and J 6 bases short, with 9 bases between. Germline lookup yields CDR1 LGHNA and CDR2 YNFKEQ. The CDR3 region is CASSQVVGDGYTF. The CDR3, as DNA: TGTGCCAGCAGCCAAGTTGTAGGGGATGGCTACACCTTC.

The rearrangement joins TRBV9 to TRBJ2-5; 7 bases are shared with TRBD2. The CDR3 totals 17 residues. Looked up from germline, CDR1 is SGDLS and CDR2 is YYNGEE. The V gene end was trimmed by 0 bases and the J gene end by 2 bases; junction bases not matched to a gene: 10. CDR3 sequence reads: CASSVDGRASGQETQYF. The CDR3 DNA sequence: TGTGCCAGCAGCGTAGACGGAAGGGCTAGCGGACAAGAGACCCAGTACTTC.

This chain links TRBV24-1 with TRBJ2-3; D call uncertain. The germline V and J ends were trimmed by 2 bases and 5 bases, with 10 bases remaining between them. The CDR3 has 14 residues. The germline gives CDR1 KGHDR, CDR2 SFDVKD. The CDR3 DNA follows: TGTGCCACCAGTGATTCCCTCGGAGTAGATACGCAGTATTTT. Translated: CATSDSLGVDTQYF.

The V gene is TRBV5-5, the J gene TRBJ1-2; D unresolved. Trimming shortened V by 4 bases and J by 2 bases, and 21 bases separated the two germline ends. The CDR3 covers 17 residues. Germline CDR1 is SGHKS and CDR2 is YYEKEE (reference sequence). The CDR3 DNA follows: TGTGCCAGCAGCACAATACCCCCAGGTTCCGGGAACTATGGCTACACCTTC. This encodes CASSTIPPGSGNYGYTF.

Comments on this clonotype: Without the conserved terminal phenylalanine or tryptophan, this CDR3 likely stems from a read error. The DNA is left out, because the CDR3 cannot be placed on it with certainty; the CDR3 is given as TCRdb lists it. The V and J genes are TRBV6-5 and TRBJ2-1; the table assigns TRBD2, which was not confirmed against the DNA. Per germline, CDR1 MNHEY and CDR2 SVGAGI. Both ends counted, the CDR3 spans 14 residues. The CDR3 reads CASSYEGPNNELFL.

This clonotype was recorded once. The rearrangement uses TRBV20-1 and TRBJ2-7, with D possibly matching TRBD2 (7 bases). Per the germline V gene, CDR1 is DFQATT and CDR2 is SNEGSKA (reference sequence). Trimming cost V 0 bases and J 0 bases, with 15 bases left between them. The CDR3 runs to 16 residues. This CDR3 reads CSARDEGGGLSYEQYF. CDR3 in DNA: TGCAGTGCTAGAGATGAGGGCGGGGGCCTCTCCTACGAGCAGTACTTC.

This clonotype has just a few counts. This chain uses TRBV29-1 with TRBJ2-7; D unclear. The V gene lost 5 bases and the J gene lost 2 bases, with 10 bases spanning the gap. The CDR3 has 12 residues. Germline values: CDR1 SQVTM, CDR2 ANQGSEA. The CDR3 sequence is CSVQNRTYEQYF. The CDR3 DNA follows: TGCAGCGTTCAAAACAGAACCTACGAGCAGTACTTC.

This clonotype has only a few counts. The chain recombines TRBV4-3 with TRBJ2-7, with D perhaps matching TRBD1 (6 bases). The V gene lost 2 bases and the J gene lost 3 bases, with 14 bases spanning the gap. This CDR3 has 15 amino acids. CDR1 and CDR2 from the germline V gene are LGHNA and YSLEER. The CDR3 bases are TGCGCCAGCAGCCAACAGCTGGACAGAAGCTACGAGCAGTACTTC. It translates to CASSQQLDRSYEQYF.